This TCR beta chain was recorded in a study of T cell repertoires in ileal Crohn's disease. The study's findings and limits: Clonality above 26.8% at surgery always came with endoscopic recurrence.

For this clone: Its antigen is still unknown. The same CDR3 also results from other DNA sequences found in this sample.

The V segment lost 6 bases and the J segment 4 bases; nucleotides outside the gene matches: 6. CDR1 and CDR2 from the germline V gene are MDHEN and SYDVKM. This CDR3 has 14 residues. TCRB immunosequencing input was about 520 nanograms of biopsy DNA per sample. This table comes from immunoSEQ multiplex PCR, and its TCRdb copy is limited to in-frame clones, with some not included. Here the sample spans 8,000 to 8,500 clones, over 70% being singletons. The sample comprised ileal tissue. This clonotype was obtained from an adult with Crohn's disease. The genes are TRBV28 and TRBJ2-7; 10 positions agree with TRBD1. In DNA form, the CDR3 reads TGTGCCAGCAGGAGACAGGGGGCTAGGTACGAGCAGTACTTC. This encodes CASRRQGARYEQYF.